This T cell receptor (beta chain) originates from a study of T-cell reconstitution after alpha-beta-depleted transplantation in children (dated by TCRdb to the mid-2010s). Turning to the overall study: Using TCR repertoire profiling, the study quantitatively followed how T-cell immune reconstitution unfolded in children after TCRalphabeta/CD19-depleted allogeneic hematopoietic cell transplantation.

As regards this clonotype: Its target antigen remains unknown. No per-base quality is available; no much larger clone lies one base away.

Receptor amplification or capture employed PCR. Sequencing used an Illumina HiSeq 2500. Molecular barcoding was employed in the preparation of TCR libraries, with unique molecular identifiers being used to normalize TCRbeta repertoire quantification. The raw public data were reprocessed by TCRdb itself: fastp quality trimming at Q25, MiXCR clonotype calling, in-frame beta chains only. Duplicate CDR3 protein sequences are folded into a single record with the most common DNA and genes. Present in this sample are about 460,000 distinct CDR3 sequences, around 13% of which were seen just once. The ten largest clones take up less than 6.5% of the sample. For CDR1 and CDR2, the germline V gene lists SGHTA and FQGNSA. Cut back by 3 bases and 5 bases, the V and J ends lie 22 bases apart. There are 17 amino acids in the CDR3, from cysteine to phenylalanine inclusive. Only the CDR3 DNA stays, 51 bases, in frame from base 1.

The sequence is built from TRBV7-2 and TRBJ2-5; a tentative D call is TRBD1 (5 bases match). The receptor was derived from a human donor who donated a stem cell graft to a child with combined immunodeficiency. The sequencing used PBMCs from the stem cell graft donor, collected from the stem cell graft. This receptor carries the CDR3 CASSFPDKLLGGETQYF. The DNA is as follows: TGTGCCAGCAGCTTTCCGGACAAACTTTTGGGTGGGGAGACCCAGTACTTC. The entire variable domain, with the stretches around the CDR3 drawn from the reference TRBV7-2 and TRBJ2-5 proteins, is GAGVSQSPSNKVTEKGKDVELRCDPISGHTALYWYRQSLGQGLEFLIYFQGNSAPDKSGLPSDRFSAERTGGSVSTLTIQRTQQEDSAVYLCASSFPDKLLGGETQYFGPGTRLLVL.